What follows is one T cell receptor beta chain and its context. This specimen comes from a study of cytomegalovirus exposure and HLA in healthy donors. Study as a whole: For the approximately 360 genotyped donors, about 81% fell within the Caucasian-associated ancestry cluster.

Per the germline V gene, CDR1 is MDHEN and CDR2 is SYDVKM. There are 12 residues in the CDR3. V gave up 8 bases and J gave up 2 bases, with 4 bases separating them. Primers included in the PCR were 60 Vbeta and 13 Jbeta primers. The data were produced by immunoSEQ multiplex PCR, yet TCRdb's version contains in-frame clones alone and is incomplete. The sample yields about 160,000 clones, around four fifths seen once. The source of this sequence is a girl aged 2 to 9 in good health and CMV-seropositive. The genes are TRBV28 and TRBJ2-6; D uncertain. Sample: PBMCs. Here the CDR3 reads CASGTGANVLTF. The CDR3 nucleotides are TGTGCCAGCGGCACTGGGGCCAACGTCCTGACTTTC.